This TCR beta chain derives from a study of regulatory T cells in long-lasting Graves disease. Study conclusions and caveats: Sampling was limited to peripheral blood rather than thyroid tissue. Persistent Graves' patients had lower TCR diversity than newly diagnosed ones.

The sample's time point: newly diagnosed GD, antithyroid drugs for less than 3 months. The TCR library was made from RNA that had been extracted from PBMCs in TRIzol. The junction had 4 bases not matched to a gene; V was cut back by 0 bases and J by 5 bases. CDR1 is GTSNPN, CDR2 SVGIG, per germline (reference sequence). This CDR3 has 14 residues. Building the TCR beta libraries relied on iRepertoire HTBI primers, and CDR3 regions underwent Arm-PCR. TCRdb used MiXCR to reprocess the multiplex PCR reads, holding one entry per CDR3 protein. The top ten hold more than 8.5% of the sample, which has hundreds of thousands of distinct CDR3 sequences, roughly 14% seen once. In the case of this clonotype: Its cognate antigen is unknown.

This same sample was also taken into another study, of T cells in Graves' hyperthyroidism and ophthalmopathy. That study reports: Carried out on the TCR CDR3, a first-round RT-PCR used the HTBI primer set. Blood samples included most of the expanded thyroid clonotypes exceeding 0.001.

This sequence joins TRBV30 and TRBJ2-3, with TRBD2 matching 8 bases. The receptor was isolated from a young man with Graves disease. The sample here was peripheral blood mononuclear cells (PBMCs), taken at new diagnosis, from a patient treated with antithyroid drugs. This chain's CDR3 is CAWSVGSGIDTQYF. The DNA of the CDR3 is TGTGCCTGGAGTGTAGGTAGCGGGATAGATACGCAGTATTTT.